A selection of T cell receptor beta chains follows, all from one sample in a study of T-cell memory formation after mild COVID-19. MiXCR, applied by TCRdb to the 5' RACE reads, yields one record per CDR3 protein. Counted here are 80,000 to 130,000 distinct CDR3 sequences, around 10% occurring once; the ten biggest clones make up approximately 40%. Source material: PBMCs or a T cell subset sorted from them (not recorded which). These receptors were taken from a man between 18 and 35 years old who had mild COVID-19 (a few samples of this study predate the infection). Cell type and time point are not known. The CDR3 runs from the conserved cysteine through the conserved F or W. The order of the fields is V gene, J gene, D gene, clone size, CDR3 protein, CDR3 DNA. D genes are given only for firm matches. Only some rows state a clone size, as once, few, many or a class for expanded clones.

TRBV5-4	TRBJ2-7	NA	few	CASSLGPLEQYF	TGTGCCAGCAGCTTGGGGCCCCTGGAGCAGTACTTC
TRBV7-2	TRBJ1-1	NA	few	CASSLSVPGNTEAFF	TGTGCCAGCAGCTTATCGGTTCCGGGGAACACTGAAGCTTTCTTT
TRBV4-1	TRBJ1-1	NA	few	CASSQIGTDEAFF	TGCGCCAGCAGCCAAATAGGGACCGACGAAGCTTTCTTT
TRBV4-3	TRBJ2-1	NA	few	CASSQTAIYNEQFF	TGCGCCAGCAGCCAGACTGCCATATACAATGAGCAGTTCTTC
TRBV29-1	TRBJ1-1	NA	NA	CSVDSGANTEAFF	TGCAGCGTTGACTCAGGGGCGAACACTGAAGCTTTCTTT
TRBV25-1	TRBJ1-1	NA	NA	CASSEDPGGVSNTEAFF	TGTGCCAGCAGTGAAGACCCGGGGGGGGTGTCTAACACTGAAGCTTTCTTT
TRBV12-3/TRBV12-4	TRBJ1-4	NA	NA	CASSPRLGEKLFF	TGTGCCAGCAGTCCCCGCTTGGGTGAAAAACTGTTTTTT
TRBV6-5	TRBJ2-7	TRBD2	few	CASLPWAGGQNEQYF	TGTGCCAGCCTTCCTTGGGCGGGGGGGCAGAACGAGCAGTACTTC
TRBV5-4	TRBJ2-3	TRBD2	few	CASSLAGGDGPDTQYF	TGTGCCAGCAGCCTAGCGGGGGGGGACGGACCAGATACGCAGTATTTT
TRBV7-8	TRBJ1-1	NA	NA	CASSGYYTNTEAFF	TGTGCCAGCAGCGGGTACTATACGAACACTGAAGCTTTCTTT
TRBV5-6	TRBJ2-1	TRBD1	NA	CASSPGQHNEQFF	TGTGCCAGCAGCCCGGGACAGCACAATGAGCAGTTCTTC
TRBV6-5	TRBJ2-3	TRBD2	many	CASSHSGGSTDTQYF	TGTGCCAGCAGCCATAGCGGGGGGAGCACAGATACGCAGTATTTT
TRBV4-3	TRBJ2-1	TRBD2	NA	CASSQPGGWYNEQFF	TGCGCCAGCAGCCAACCGGGGGGTTGGTACAATGAGCAGTTCTTC
TRBV3-1	TRBJ2-1	NA	few	CASSQEGERDNEQFF	TGTGCCAGCAGCCAAGAGGGAGAAAGAGACAATGAGCAGTTCTTC
TRBV12-5	TRBJ1-1	NA	NA	CASGSYSHTVEAFF	TGTGCTAGTGGTTCCTACAGTCACACCGTTGAAGCTTTCTTT